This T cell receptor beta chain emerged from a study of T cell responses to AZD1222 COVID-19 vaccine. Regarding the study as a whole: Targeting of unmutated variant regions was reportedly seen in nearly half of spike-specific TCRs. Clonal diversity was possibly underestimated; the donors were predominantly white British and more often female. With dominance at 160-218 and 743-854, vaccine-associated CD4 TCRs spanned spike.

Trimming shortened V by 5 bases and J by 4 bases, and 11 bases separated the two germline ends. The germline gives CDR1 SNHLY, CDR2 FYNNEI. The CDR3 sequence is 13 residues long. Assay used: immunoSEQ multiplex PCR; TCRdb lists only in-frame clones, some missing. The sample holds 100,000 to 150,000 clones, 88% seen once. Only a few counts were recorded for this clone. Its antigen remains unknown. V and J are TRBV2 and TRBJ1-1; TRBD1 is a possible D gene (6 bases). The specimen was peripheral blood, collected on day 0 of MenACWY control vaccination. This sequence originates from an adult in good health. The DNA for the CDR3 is TGTGCCAGCAGTAACAGGGCCGGCACTGAAGCTTTCTTT. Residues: CASSNRAGTEAFF.